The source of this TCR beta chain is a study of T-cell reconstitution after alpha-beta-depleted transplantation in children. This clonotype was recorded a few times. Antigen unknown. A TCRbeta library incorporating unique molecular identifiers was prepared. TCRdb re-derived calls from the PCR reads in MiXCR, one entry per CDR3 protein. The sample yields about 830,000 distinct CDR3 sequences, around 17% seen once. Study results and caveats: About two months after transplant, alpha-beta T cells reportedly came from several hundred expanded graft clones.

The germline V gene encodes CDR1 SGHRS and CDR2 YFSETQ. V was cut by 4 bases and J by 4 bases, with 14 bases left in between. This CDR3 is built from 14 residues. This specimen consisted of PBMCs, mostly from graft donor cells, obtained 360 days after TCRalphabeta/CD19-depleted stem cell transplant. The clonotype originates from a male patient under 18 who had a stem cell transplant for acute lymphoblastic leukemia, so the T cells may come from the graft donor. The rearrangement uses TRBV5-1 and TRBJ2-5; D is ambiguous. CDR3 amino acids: CASSPRGRRETQYF. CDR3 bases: TGCGCCAGCAGCCCTAGAGGCCGGCGAGAGACCCAGTACTTC.